Below are 27 T cell receptor beta chains sequenced from a single sample in a study of cytomegalovirus exposure and HLA in healthy donors. The primer mix had 60 Vbeta and 13 Jbeta primers. Assay used: immunoSEQ multiplex PCR; TCRdb lists only in-frame clones, some missing. Here the sample spans hundreds of thousands of clones, around 89% being singletons. What was sequenced was PBMCs. The receptors here all came from a woman under 30 in good health and CMV-seronegative.

The chain is built from TRBV5-1 and TRBJ1-2, with 10 positions matching TRBD1. Germline V lookup: CDR1 SGHRS, CDR2 YFSETQ. The CDR3 sequence is 16 residues long. After removal of 3 bases from V and 7 bases from J, the junction contained 12 bases not matched to a gene. CDR3 in amino acids: CASSSGDRGQSGGYTF. The CDR3 DNA sequence: TGCGCCAGCAGCTCGGGAGACAGGGGGCAGTCCGGTGGCTACACCTTC.

This chain connects TRBV2 to TRBJ2-4; 9 positions agree with TRBD1. This CDR3 has 16 amino acids. Germline loops: CDR1 SNHLY, CDR2 FYNNEI. With 6 bases clipped from V and 2 bases from J, the junction kept 8 bases outside the gene matches. The CDR3 reads CASRDRGEVSKNIQYF. CDR3 nucleotide sequence: TGTGCCAGCAGGGACAGGGGAGAGGTATCCAAAAACATTCAGTACTTC.

A single count supports this clone. The chain has TRBV10-1 and TRBJ2-1, with D uncertain. Germline lookup yields CDR1 WNHNN and CDR2 SYGVQD (reference sequence). The CDR3 contains 13 residues. V was clipped by 2 bases and J by 9 bases, with 11 bases between them. The CDR3 loop reads CASSEKWSSEQFF. The CDR3 DNA reads as TGCGCCAGCAGTGAGAAGTGGAGTAGTGAGCAGTTCTTC.

This clone was recorded a few times. The rearrangement joins TRBV5-4 to TRBJ1-2; 9 nucleotides match TRBD1. Looked up from germline, CDR1 is SGHNT and CDR2 is YYREEE (reference sequence). The CDR3 is made up of 15 amino acids. V lost 3 bases to trimming and J lost 8 bases; unmatched junction nucleotides: 11. The CDR3 region is CASSSATGGQGGYTF. Written as DNA, the CDR3 is TGTGCCAGCAGCTCCGCGACAGGGGGTCAAGGGGGCTACACCTTC.

The rearrangement joins TRBV5-1 to TRBJ2-7; TRBD1 is a possible D gene (7 bases). CDR3 length: 14 residues. The V gene lost 4 bases and the J gene lost 4 bases, with 15 bases spanning the gap. Germline V gene lookup returns CDR1 SGHRS and CDR2 YFSETQ. This chain's CDR3 is CASSRGTESYEQYF. The DNA of the CDR3 is TGCGCCAGCAGCCGCGGGACAGAATCGTACGAGCAGTACTTC.

This rearrangement joins TRBV30 to TRBJ2-2, with TRBD2 matching 10 bases. With 7 bases clipped from V and 6 bases from J, the junction kept 11 bases outside the gene matches. There are 15 residues in the CDR3. Germline values: CDR1 GTSNPN, CDR2 SVGIG (reference sequence). The CDR3 is CASRVSSGRAGELFF. In DNA form, the CDR3 reads TGTGCCTCTAGGGTGTCGAGCGGGAGGGCCGGGGAGCTGTTTTTT.

The chain carries TRBV9 and TRBJ2-2, with TRBD2 identical over 13 bases. V lost 4 bases and J lost 6; bases outside the gene matches: 9. The CDR3 runs 17 residues. CDR1 and CDR2 (germline): SGDLS, YYNGEE. CDR3 nucleotide sequence: TGTGCCAGCAGCCCCCGGACTAGCGGGAGTTTTGCCGGGGAGCTGTTTTTT. Translating it yields CASSPRTSGSFAGELFF.

This clone was observed a handful of times. The chain joins TRBV18 to TRBJ2-3; D not resolved. The CDR3 spans 15 residues. CDR1 and CDR2 from the germline V gene are KGHSH and LQKENI. Trimming took 5 bases from V and 1 from J, leaving 13 bases between them. In DNA form, the CDR3 reads TGTGCCAGCTCAGTCGACAACCTTGGCACAGATACGCAGTATTTT. It translates to CASSVDNLGTDTQYF.

The chain has TRBV4-2 and TRBJ2-4, with 11 bases aligning to TRBD2. V lost 3 bases to trimming and J lost 3 bases; unmatched junction nucleotides: 10. From germline, CDR1 is LGHNA and CDR2 YNFKEQ. The CDR3 contains 18 residues. The CDR3 nucleotides are TGTGCCAGCAGCCACGACCTTCTAGCGGGGGGCAACAAAAACATTCAGTACTTC. Translation: CASSHDLLAGGNKNIQYF.

The rearrangement links TRBV27 to TRBJ2-7; 7 bases line up with TRBD1. The CDR3 spans 13 residues. The V gene's germline CDR1 is MNHEY and CDR2 SMNVEV (reference sequence). V was clipped by 2 bases and J by 4 bases; unmatched bases: 2. The chain's CDR3 is CASSLGTVYEQYF. The CDR3 coding sequence is TGTGCCAGCAGTTTAGGGACAGTGTACGAGCAGTACTTC.

DNA of the CDR3: TGTGCCAGCTCACCCTCACGAGGGTTTGGGGAAAAACTGTTTTTT. Protein: CASSPSRGFGEKLFF. The chain is built from TRBV18 and TRBJ1-4; no definite D call. CDR3 size: 15 residues. V shed 3 bases and J shed 8 bases, with 16 bases lying between them. Germline CDR1 reads KGHSH; CDR2 reads LQKENI.

This chain links TRBV10-1 with TRBJ2-7, with TRBD2 matching 8 bases. V dropped 1 base and J dropped 5; count of bases not matched to a gene: 7. The germline V gene has CDR1 WNHNN and CDR2 SYGVQD (reference sequence). This CDR3 comprises 15 residues. CDR3 bases: TGCGCCAGCAGTGAGTTAGCGGGGTTAATGGACGAGCAGTACTTC. Amino acids: CASSELAGLMDEQYF.

In this sample, this clone turned up once. J is TRBJ2-5 and V is TRBV5-1, with 8 bases identical to TRBD2. Per germline, CDR1 SGHRS and CDR2 YFSETQ. This CDR3 is built from 14 residues. V dropped 0 bases and J dropped 3; count of bases not matched to a gene: 1. CDR3 residues: CASSLDSGEETQYF. Written as DNA, the CDR3 is TGCGCCAGCAGCTTGGATAGCGGGGAAGAGACCCAGTACTTC.

V usage is TRBV30 and J usage is TRBJ2-1; D is perhaps TRBD2 (5 bases). The CDR3 covers 13 residues. Germline V lookup: CDR1 GTSNPN, CDR2 SVGIG (reference sequence). With 5 bases removed from V and 6 bases from J, the gap between germline ends came to 14 bases. CDR3 in amino acids: CAWEVASGNEQFF. The CDR3 nucleotides are TGTGCCTGGGAGGTAGCGAGTGGCAATGAGCAGTTCTTC.

V usage is TRBV6-5 and J usage is TRBJ2-7, with a possible D match to TRBD1 (6 bases). CDR1 is MNHEY, CDR2 SVGAGI, per germline. V was cut by 0 bases and J by 1 base, with 13 bases left in between. CDR3 length: 16 residues. CDR3 sequence (DNA): TGTGCCAGCAGTTACTCCGTCGGACAGAAATCCTACGAGCAGTACTTC. Translation gives CASSYSVGQKSYEQYF.

The V gene is TRBV2, the J gene TRBJ1-4; 9 nucleotides match TRBD1. V was pared by 5 bases and J by 7 bases, with 5 bases of the junction left unmatched. The CDR3 has 14 residues. Germline V lookup: CDR1 SNHLY, CDR2 FYNNEI. CDR3 loop: CASSRQGEGEKLFF. CDR3 coding DNA: TGTGCCAGCAGTAGACAGGGGGAGGGTGAAAAACTGTTTTTT.

The count of this clone is one. The chain carries TRBV5-1 and TRBJ2-5, with a possible D match to TRBD2 (6 bases). The CDR3 has 13 amino acids. V was pared by 6 bases and J by 0 bases, with 9 bases between. The germline gives CDR1 SGHRS, CDR2 YFSETQ. The CDR3 DNA follows: TGCGCCAGCACTCGGGGGTACCAAGAGACCCAGTACTTC. Translating gives CASTRGYQETQYF.

The rearrangement joins TRBV4-1 to TRBJ1-3; no clear D gene. Germline lookup yields CDR1 MGHRA and CDR2 YSYEKL. The CDR3 contains 13 residues. V was clipped by 3 bases and J by 4 bases, with 7 bases between them. The CDR3 protein is CASSHPTGNTIYF. The CDR3 DNA reads as TGCGCCAGCAGCCATCCTACCGGAAACACCATATATTTT.

V gene TRBV9 combines with J gene TRBJ2-5, with 7 bases matching TRBD2. Germline CDR1 and CDR2: SGDLS and YYNGEE. The CDR3 is made up of 15 amino acids. With 2 bases clipped from V and 1 base from J, the junction kept 5 bases outside the gene matches. Written as DNA, the CDR3 is TGTGCCAGCAGCGTTGGGCTAGCGGTCCAAGAGACCCAGTACTTC. Translating it yields CASSVGLAVQETQYF.

The chain joins TRBV11-2 to TRBJ2-7, with 7 bases lining up with TRBD1. This CDR3 comprises 15 residues. Losses at the gene ends were 0 bases for V and 2 bases for J; bases not matched to a gene: 4. Germline CDR1 and CDR2: SGHAT and FQNNGV. CDR3 sequence (DNA): TGTGCCAGCAGCTTAGACCGGGACAGTCCCTACGAGCAGTACTTC. Encoded protein: CASSLDRDSPYEQYF.

This rearrangement joins TRBV30 to TRBJ1-1; D is ambiguous. The CDR3 is 12 amino acids. Germline V gene data show CDR1 as GTSNPN and CDR2 as SVGIG (reference sequence). V lost 1 base and J 1 base, leaving 4 bases between the germline ends. CDR3 in amino acids: CAWSDGNTEAFF. Written as DNA, the CDR3 is TGTGCCTGGAGTGACGGGAACACTGAAGCTTTCTTT.

V and J are TRBV7-2 and TRBJ1-2; D remains ambiguous. The germline V gene encodes CDR1 SGHTA and CDR2 FQGNSA. The V and J ends lost 2 bases and 4 bases respectively, with 5 bases between them. The CDR3 spans 12 residues. The DNA for the CDR3 is TGTGCCAGCAGCTTAAGCGGCTATGGCTACACCTTC. It encodes CASSLSGYGYTF.

The CDR3 DNA sequence: TGTGCCAGCAGTCACGGACAGTCGAACACTGAAGCTTTCTTT. Its translation is CASSHGQSNTEAFF. The V call is TRBV6-5, the J call TRBJ1-1; D perhaps matches TRBD1 (6 bases). The length of the CDR3 is 14 residues. CDR1 and CDR2 from the germline V gene are MNHEY and SVGAGI. V was cut by 5 bases and J by 1 base, with 11 bases left in between.

The chain carries TRBV5-1 and TRBJ2-1; no reliable D call. The CDR3 is 11 residues long. Trimming took 1 base from V and 7 from J, leaving 3 bases between them. From germline, CDR1 is SGHRS and CDR2 YFSETQ. The CDR3 sequence is CASSLSNEQFF. The CDR3 DNA sequence: TGCGCCAGCAGCTTGTCAAATGAGCAGTTCTTC.

In its sample, this clone was seen once. This chain connects TRBV7-9 to TRBJ2-2; TRBD2 agrees at 12 bases. The germline V gene encodes CDR1 SEHNR and CDR2 FQNEAQ (reference sequence). V lost 5 bases, J lost 6 bases, and 7 bases stayed unmatched. The CDR3 is 16 amino acids. Here the CDR3 reads CASSRLAGGPPGELFF. As DNA, the CDR3 is TGTGCCAGCAGCCGCCTAGCGGGGGGGCCTCCCGGGGAGCTGTTTTTT.

J is TRBJ2-2 and V is TRBV7-7; D perhaps matches TRBD2 (5 bases). This CDR3 is 14 amino acids long. With 4 bases removed from V and 2 bases from J, the gap between germline ends came to 8 bases. The V gene's germline CDR1 is SSHAT and CDR2 FNYEAQ (reference sequence). The CDR3 region is CASSSGLNTGELFF. In DNA, the CDR3 is TGTGCCAGCAGCTCCGGACTTAACACCGGGGAGCTGTTTTTT.

The chain joins TRBV7-2 to TRBJ1-6; a possible D gene is TRBD1 (5 bases). This CDR3 region has 16 residues. Trimming cost V 5 bases and J 7 bases, with 18 bases left between them. CDR1 and CDR2 from the germline V gene are SGHTA and FQGNSA. The CDR3 loop is CASSPFIGQGNSPLHF. The CDR3 DNA sequence: TGTGCCAGCAGCCCTTTCATCGGTCAGGGAAATTCACCCCTCCACTTT.